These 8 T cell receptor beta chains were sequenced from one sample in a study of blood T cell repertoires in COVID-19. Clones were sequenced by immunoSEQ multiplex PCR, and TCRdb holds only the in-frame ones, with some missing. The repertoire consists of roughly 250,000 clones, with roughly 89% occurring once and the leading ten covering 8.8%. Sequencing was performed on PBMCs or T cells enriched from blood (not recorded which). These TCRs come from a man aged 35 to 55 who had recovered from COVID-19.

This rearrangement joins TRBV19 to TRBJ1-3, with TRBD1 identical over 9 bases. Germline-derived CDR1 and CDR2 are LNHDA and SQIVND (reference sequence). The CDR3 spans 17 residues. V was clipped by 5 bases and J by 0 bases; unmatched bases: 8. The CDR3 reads CASSSSGTGFSGNTIYF. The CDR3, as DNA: TGTGCCAGTAGTTCCTCCGGGACAGGGTTCTCTGGAAACACCATATATTTT.

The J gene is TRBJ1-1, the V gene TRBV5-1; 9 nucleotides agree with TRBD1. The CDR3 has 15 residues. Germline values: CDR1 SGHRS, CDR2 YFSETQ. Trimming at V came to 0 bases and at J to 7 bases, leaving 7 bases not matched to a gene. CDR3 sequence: CASSLDRTGDNEAFF. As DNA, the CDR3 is TGCGCCAGCAGCTTGGATAGGACAGGGGATAATGAAGCTTTCTTT.

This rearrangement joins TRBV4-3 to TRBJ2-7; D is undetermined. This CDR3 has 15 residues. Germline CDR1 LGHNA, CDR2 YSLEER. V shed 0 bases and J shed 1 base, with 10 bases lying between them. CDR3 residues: CASSQDQAQSYEQYF. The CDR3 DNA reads TGCGCCAGCAGCCAAGACCAGGCACAATCCTACGAGCAGTACTTC.

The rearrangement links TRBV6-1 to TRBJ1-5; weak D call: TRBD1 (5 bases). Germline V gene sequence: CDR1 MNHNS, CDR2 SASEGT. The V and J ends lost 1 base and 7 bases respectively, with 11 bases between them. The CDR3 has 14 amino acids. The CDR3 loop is CASSEGRGRQPQHF. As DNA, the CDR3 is TGTGCCAGCAGTGAAGGGAGGGGACGACAGCCCCAGCATTTT.

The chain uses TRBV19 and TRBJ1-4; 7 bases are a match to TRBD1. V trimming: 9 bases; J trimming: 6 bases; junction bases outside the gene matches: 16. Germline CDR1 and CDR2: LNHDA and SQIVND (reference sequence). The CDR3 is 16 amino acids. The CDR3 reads CASTDREREVDEKLFF. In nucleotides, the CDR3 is TGTGCCAGCACCGACAGGGAAAGGGAGGTCGATGAAAAACTGTTTTTT.

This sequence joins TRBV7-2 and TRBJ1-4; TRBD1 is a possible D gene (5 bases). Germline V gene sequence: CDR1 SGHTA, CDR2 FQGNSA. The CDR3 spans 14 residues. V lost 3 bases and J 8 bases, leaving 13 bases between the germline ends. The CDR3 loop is CASSLRQGIEKLFF. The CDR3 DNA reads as TGTGCCAGCAGCTTGCGCCAGGGAATAGAAAAACTGTTTTTT.

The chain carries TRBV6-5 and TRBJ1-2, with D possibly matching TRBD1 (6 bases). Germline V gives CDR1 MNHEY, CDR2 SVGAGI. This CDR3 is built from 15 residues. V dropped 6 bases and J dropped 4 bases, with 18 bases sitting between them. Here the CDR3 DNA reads TGTGCCAGCAGGCCTGGACAGACAATCGGCTATGGCTACACCTTC. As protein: CASRPGQTIGYGYTF.

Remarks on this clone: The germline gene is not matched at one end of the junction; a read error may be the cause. CDR3 nucleotide sequence: TGTGCCAGCAGTTTAATAGGACAGGGAAGGATCTTC. This encodes CASSLIGQGRIF. The chain is built from TRBV28 and TRBJ2-1, with TRBD1 matching over 8 bases. Germline V CDR1 and CDR2: MDHEN, SYDVKM. The CDR3 runs to 12 residues. The full variable domain, completed using reference TRBV28 and TRBJ2-1, is DVKVTQSSRYLVKRTGEKVFLECVQDMDHENMFWYRQDPGLGLRLIYFSYDVKMKEKGDIPEGYSVSREKKERFSLILESASTNQTSMYLCASSLIGQGRIFGPGTRLTVL.